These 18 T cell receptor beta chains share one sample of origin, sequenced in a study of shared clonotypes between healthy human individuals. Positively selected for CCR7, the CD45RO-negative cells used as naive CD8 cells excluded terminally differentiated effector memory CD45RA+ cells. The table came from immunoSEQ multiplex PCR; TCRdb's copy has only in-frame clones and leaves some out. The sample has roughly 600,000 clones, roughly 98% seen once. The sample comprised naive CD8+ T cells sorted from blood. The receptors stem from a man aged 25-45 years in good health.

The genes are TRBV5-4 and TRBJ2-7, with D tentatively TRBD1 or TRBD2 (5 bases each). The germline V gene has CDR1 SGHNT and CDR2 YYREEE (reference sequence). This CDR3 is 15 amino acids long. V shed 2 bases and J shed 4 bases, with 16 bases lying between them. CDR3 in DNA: TGTGCCAGCAGCTTCGGGGTTAGGGGCGGTTACGAGCAGTACTTC. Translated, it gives CASSFGVRGGYEQYF. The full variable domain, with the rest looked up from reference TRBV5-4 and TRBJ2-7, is ETGVTQSPTHLIKTRGQQVTLRCSSQSGHNTVSWYQQALGQGPQFIFQYYREEENGRGNFPPRFSGLQFPNYSSELNVNALELDDSALYLCASSFGVRGGYEQYFGPGTRLTVT.

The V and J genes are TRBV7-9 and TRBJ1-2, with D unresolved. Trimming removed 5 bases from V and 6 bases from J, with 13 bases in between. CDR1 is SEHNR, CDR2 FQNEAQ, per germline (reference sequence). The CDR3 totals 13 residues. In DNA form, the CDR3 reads TGTGCCAGCAGCGGCGACACAAACGATGGCTACACCTTC. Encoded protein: CASSGDTNDGYTF.

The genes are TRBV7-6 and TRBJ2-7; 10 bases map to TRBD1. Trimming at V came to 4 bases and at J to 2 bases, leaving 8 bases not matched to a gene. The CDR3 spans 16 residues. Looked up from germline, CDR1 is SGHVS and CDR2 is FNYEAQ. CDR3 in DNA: TGTGCCAGCAGCTCCTTGACAGGGGGCCCCCCCTACGAGCAGTACTTC. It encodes CASSSLTGGPPYEQYF.

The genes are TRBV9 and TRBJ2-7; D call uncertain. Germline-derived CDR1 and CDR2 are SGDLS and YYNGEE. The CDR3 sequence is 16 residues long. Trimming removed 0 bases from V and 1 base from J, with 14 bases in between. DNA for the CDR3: TGTGCCAGCAGCGTAGCGTCGGCAGCCCGTTCCTACGAGCAGTACTTC. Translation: CASSVASAARSYEQYF.

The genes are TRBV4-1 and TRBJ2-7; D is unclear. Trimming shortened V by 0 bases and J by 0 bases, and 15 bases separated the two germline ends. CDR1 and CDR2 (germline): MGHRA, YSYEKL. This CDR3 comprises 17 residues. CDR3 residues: CASSQEPSEIFSYEQYF. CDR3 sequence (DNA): TGCGCCAGCAGCCAAGAGCCCTCCGAAATTTTCTCCTACGAGCAGTACTTC.

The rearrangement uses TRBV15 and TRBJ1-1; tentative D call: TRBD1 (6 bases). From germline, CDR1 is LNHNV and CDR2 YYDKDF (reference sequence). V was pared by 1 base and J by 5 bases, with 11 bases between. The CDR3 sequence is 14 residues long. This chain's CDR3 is CATSRARGGTEAFF. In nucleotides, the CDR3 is TGTGCCACCAGCAGAGCCAGGGGAGGGACTGAAGCTTTCTTT.

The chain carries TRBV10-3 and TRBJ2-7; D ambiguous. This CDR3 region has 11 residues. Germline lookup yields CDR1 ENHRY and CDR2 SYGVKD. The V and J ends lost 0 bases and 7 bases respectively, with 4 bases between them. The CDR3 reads CAISESREQYF. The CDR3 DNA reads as TGTGCCATCAGTGAGTCTCGGGAGCAGTACTTC.

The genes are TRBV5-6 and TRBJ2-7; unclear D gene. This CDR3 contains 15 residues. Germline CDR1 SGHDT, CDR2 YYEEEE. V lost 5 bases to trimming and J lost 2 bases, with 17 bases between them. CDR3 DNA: TGTGCCAGCAGACTGTATGAAGACCCCCCCTACGAGCAGTACTTC. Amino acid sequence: CASRLYEDPPYEQYF. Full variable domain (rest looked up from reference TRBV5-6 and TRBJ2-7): DAGVTQSPTHLIKTRGQQVTLRCSPKSGHDTVSWYQQALGQGPQFIFQYYEEEERQRGNFPDRFSGHQFPNYSSELNVNALLLGDSALYLCASRLYEDPPYEQYFGPGTRLTVT.

The CDR3 protein is CASSIRDRGMVAEAFF. Here the CDR3 DNA reads TGTGCCAGCAGCATCCGGGACAGGGGGATGGTCGCTGAAGCTTTCTTT. J is TRBJ1-1 and V is TRBV7-2; 11 bases fit TRBD1. Germline-derived CDR1 and CDR2 are SGHTA and FQGNSA. V shed 5 bases, J shed 6 bases, and the junction held 11 bases outside the gene matches. The CDR3 length is 16 residues.

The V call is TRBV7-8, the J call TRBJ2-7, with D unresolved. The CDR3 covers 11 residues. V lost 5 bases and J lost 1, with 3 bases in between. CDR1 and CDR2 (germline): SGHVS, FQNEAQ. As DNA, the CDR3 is TGTGCCAGCAGCGGGTCCTACGAGCAGTACTTC. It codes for CASSGSYEQYF.

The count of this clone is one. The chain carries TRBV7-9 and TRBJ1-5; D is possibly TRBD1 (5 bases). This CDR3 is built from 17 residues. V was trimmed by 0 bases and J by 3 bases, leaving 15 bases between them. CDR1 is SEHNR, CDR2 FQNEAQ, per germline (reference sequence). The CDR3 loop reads CASSLAHLGENNQPQHF. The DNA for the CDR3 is TGTGCCAGCAGCTTAGCCCATTTGGGGGAGAACAATCAGCCCCAGCATTTT.

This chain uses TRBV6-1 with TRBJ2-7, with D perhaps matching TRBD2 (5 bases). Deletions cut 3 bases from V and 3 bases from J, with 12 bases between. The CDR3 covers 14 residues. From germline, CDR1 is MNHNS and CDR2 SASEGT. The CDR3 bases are TGTGCCAGCAGTGATCGAGGGTACTACTACGAGCAGTACTTC. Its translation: CASSDRGYYYEQYF.

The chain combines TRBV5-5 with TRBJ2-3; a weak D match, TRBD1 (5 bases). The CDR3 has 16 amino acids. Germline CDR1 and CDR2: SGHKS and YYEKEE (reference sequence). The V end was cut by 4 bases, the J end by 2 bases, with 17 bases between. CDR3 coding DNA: TGTGCCAGCAGCATCCGACAGACGTTGCTCACAGATACGCAGTATTTT. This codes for CASSIRQTLLTDTQYF.

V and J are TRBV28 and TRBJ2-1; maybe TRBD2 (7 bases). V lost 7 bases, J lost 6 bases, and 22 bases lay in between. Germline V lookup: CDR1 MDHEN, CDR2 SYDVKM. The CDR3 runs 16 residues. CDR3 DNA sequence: TGTGCCAGCAACAACTTGGGAGGGGGGTTTTCCAATGAGCAGTTCTTC. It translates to CASNNLGGGFSNEQFF.

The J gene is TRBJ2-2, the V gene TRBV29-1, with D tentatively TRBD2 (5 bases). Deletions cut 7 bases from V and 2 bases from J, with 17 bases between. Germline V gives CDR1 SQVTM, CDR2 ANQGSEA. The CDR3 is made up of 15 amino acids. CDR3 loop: CSARDEGRNTGELFF. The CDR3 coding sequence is TGCAGCGCCCGGGATGAGGGCAGAAACACCGGGGAGCTGTTTTTT.

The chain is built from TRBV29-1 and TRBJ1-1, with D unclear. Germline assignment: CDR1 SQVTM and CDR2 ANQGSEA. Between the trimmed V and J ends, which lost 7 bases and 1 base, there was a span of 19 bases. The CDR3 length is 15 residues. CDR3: CSARGLNSGNTEAFF. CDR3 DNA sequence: TGCAGCGCCAGAGGTTTGAACTCCGGGAACACTGAAGCTTTCTTT.

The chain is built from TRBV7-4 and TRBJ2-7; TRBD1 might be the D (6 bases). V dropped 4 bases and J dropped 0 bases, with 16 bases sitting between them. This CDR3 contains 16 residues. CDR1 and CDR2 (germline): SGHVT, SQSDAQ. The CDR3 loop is CASSSGRDTRSYEQYF. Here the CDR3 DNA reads TGTGCCAGCAGCTCAGGCCGGGACACCCGCTCCTACGAGCAGTACTTC.

The CDR3 nucleotides read TGTGCCAGCAGCCCTACAGCGGGGTTCCCCTACGAGCAGTACTTC. Its translation is CASSPTAGFPYEQYF. The chain joins TRBV11-2 to TRBJ2-7; the match to TRBD2 covers 7 bases. The V gene's germline CDR1 is SGHAT and CDR2 FQNNGV. Trimming removed 5 bases from V and 2 bases from J; junction bases left unmatched: 9. CDR3 size: 15 residues.